This is a list of T cell receptor beta chains from one sample in a study of prognosis after radiotherapy for stage I lung cancer. MiXCR, applied by TCRdb to the multiplex PCR reads, yields one record per CDR3 protein. This sample has 51,000 or so distinct CDR3 sequences; less than 35% occur once, and the top ten carry roughly 8.3%. The starting material was PBMCs, obtained before or after stereotactic body radiation therapy (not recorded which). The origin of the receptors is a donor older than 45 with non-small cell lung cancer. CDR3s include the opening cysteine and the closing phenylalanine or tryptophan. Each record gives: clone size, J gene, D gene, V gene, CDR3 protein, CDR3 DNA. D genes are given only for firm matches. Clone size, where shown, is once, few, many, or a class for clones that have expanded.

>many|TRBJ2-7|TRBD1|TRBV6-2/TRBV6-3
CASSYSYRQGSYEQYF
TGTGCCAGCAGTTACTCATACCGACAGGGCTCCTACGAGCAGTACTTC
>many|TRBJ1-2|NA|TRBV12-3/TRBV12-4
CASRKGEGRYGYTF
TGTGCCAGCAGGAAGGGGGAGGGCCGCTATGGCTACACCTTC
>NA|TRBJ2-3|TRBD2|TRBV27
CAISPQLAGGLDTQYF
TGTGCCATCAGTCCTCAACTAGCGGGAGGGCTAGATACGCAGTATTTT
>many|TRBJ1-4|TRBD1|TRBV7-3
CASSLRQGEKLFF
TGTGCCAGCAGCTTAAGACAGGGGGAAAAACTGTTTTTT
>NA|TRBJ2-5|NA|TRBV7-7
CASSMDLMGVETQYF
TGTGCTAGCAGCATGGACCTCATGGGCGTAGAGACCCAGTACTTC
>NA|TRBJ1-1|NA|TRBV11-3
CASSLGRFKAGTEAFF
TGTGCCAGCAGCTTAGGGAGGTTTAAAGCGGGTACTGAAGCTTTCTTT
>many|TRBJ1-5|NA|TRBV30
CAWSATGRYQPQHF
TGTGCCTGGAGTGCCACGGGGCGCTATCAGCCCCAGCATTTT
>NA|TRBJ2-3|TRBD2|TRBV20-1
CSASPLLAGGSTDTQYF
TGCAGTGCTAGTCCCCTACTAGCGGGGGGTAGTACAGATACGCAGTATTTT
>many|TRBJ2-2|NA|TRBV4-1
CASSQESRATGELFF
TGCGCCAGCAGCCAAGAATCCAGGGCGACCGGGGAGCTGTTTTTT
>many|TRBJ1-1|NA|TRBV7-6
CASSEGRGVIF
TGTGCCAGCAGCGAGGGGAGAGGGGTGATCTTT
>NA|TRBJ2-7|NA|TRBV20-1
CSPARLGLEQYF
TGCAGTCCAGCACGCCTCGGATTGGAGCAGTACTTC
>NA|TRBJ2-7|TRBD2|TRBV5-1
CASSLTRGRYIKHYF
TGCGCCAGCAGCTTGACTCGCGGGAGATACATCAAGCATTACTTC
>many|TRBJ2-7|TRBD1|TRBV24-1
CATSQTGGAYEQYF
TGTGCCACCAGTCAAACAGGGGGAGCCTACGAGCAGTACTTC
>NA|TRBJ2-3|TRBD2|TRBV7-2
CASSFFYIGSGGIHTQYF
TGTGCCAGCAGCTTCTTTTATATAGGTAGCGGGGGGATACATACGCAGTACTTT
>many|TRBJ2-1|NA|TRBV27
CASSPGIYNEQFF
TGTGCCAGCAGTCCGGGGATCTACAATGAGCAGTTCTTC
>many|TRBJ2-1|TRBD2|TRBV7-3
CASSLQQTSASYNEQFF
TGTGCCAGCAGCTTACAACAGACTAGCGCGTCATACAATGAGCAGTTCTTC
>NA|TRBJ2-1|TRBD2|TRBV2
CVSTGGLAVNNEQFF
TGCGTCAGCACTGGGGGACTAGCGGTTAACAATGAGCAGTTCTTC
>many|TRBJ1-4|NA|TRBV7-8
CASMRGGEKLFF
TGTGCCAGCATGAGGGGAGGTGAAAAACTGTTTTTT
>many|TRBJ1-2|NA|TRBV19
CASSRGTPDYGYTF
TGTGCCAGTAGTCGCGGGACCCCCGACTATGGCTACACCTTC
>NA|TRBJ2-7|TRBD2|TRBV12-3/TRBV12-4
CASRLAGGPYEQYF
TGTGCCAGCAGACTAGCGGGAGGGCCGTACGAGCAGTACTTC
>many|TRBJ2-5|NA|TRBV2
CASSEDRGTQYF
TGTGCCAGCAGTGAAGATAGAGGGACCCAGTACTTC
>many|TRBJ2-6|NA|TRBV5-1
CASSLAPGSGANVLTF
TGCGCCAGCAGCTTGGCCCCAGGGTCCGGGGCCAACGTCCTGACTTTC
>many|TRBJ2-7|NA|TRBV24-1
CATSDPGTSPYEQYF
TGTGCCACCAGTGATCCCGGGACATCTCCTTACGAGCAGTACTTC
>NA|TRBJ2-2|NA|TRBV5-6
CASSPGPGDTGELFF
TGTGCCAGCAGCCCCGGCCCGGGGGACACCGGGGAGCTGTTTTTT
>many|TRBJ1-1|NA|TRBV9
CASSPSTQNTEAFF
TGTGCCAGCAGCCCCTCCACACAGAACACTGAAGCTTTCTTT
>many|TRBJ2-7|NA|TRBV11-3
CASSPMGSYEQYF
TGTGCCAGCAGCCCAATGGGGTCGTACGAGCAGTACTTC
>many|TRBJ1-4|NA|TRBV19
CASSITLTNEKLFF
TGTGCCAGTAGTATCACCCTAACTAATGAAAAACTGTTTTTT
>many|TRBJ2-1|NA|TRBV24-1
CATSAPLGRIDEQFF
TGTGCCACCAGTGCCCCCCTGGGTAGGATCGATGAGCAGTTCTTC
>many|TRBJ2-1|TRBD2|TRBV30
CACLATSGSSYNEQFF
TGTGCCTGCCTGGCAACTAGCGGGAGCTCCTACAATGAGCAGTTCTTC
>many|TRBJ2-1|NA|TRBV20-1
CSAREMWEPRNEQFF
TGCAGTGCTAGGGAGATGTGGGAGCCGAGAAATGAGCAGTTCTTC
>many|TRBJ1-2|TRBD1|TRBV10-3
CATAGTGISYTF
TGTGCCACCGCCGGGACAGGGATTAGCTACACCTTC
>NA|TRBJ2-3|NA|TRBV5-1
CASSIRAAGTDTQYF
TGCGCCAGCAGCATCAGGGCCGCAGGGACAGATACGCAGTATTTT
>many|TRBJ2-2|TRBD2|TRBV5-6
CASSWGLAGDDTGELFF
TGTGCCAGCAGCTGGGGACTAGCGGGAGACGACACCGGGGAGCTGTTTTTT
>many|TRBJ2-1|NA|TRBV5-1
CASRDLSDEQFF
TGCGCCAGCCGGGACCTCAGCGATGAGCAGTTCTTC
>few|TRBJ2-2|NA|TRBV2
CASSLEYTGELFF
TGTGCCAGCAGCCTAGAATACACCGGGGAGCTGTTTTTT
>many|TRBJ1-5|NA|TRBV2
CASTLAGSNQPQHF
TGTGCCAGCACCTTAGCCGGCTCCAATCAGCCCCAGCATTTT
>many|TRBJ2-2|TRBD1|TRBV12-3/TRBV12-4
CASRYRDRGRTGELFF
TGTGCCAGCAGATACCGGGACAGGGGGCGCACCGGGGAGCTGTTTTTT
>NA|TRBJ1-2|TRBD1|TRBV6-1
CASRLDSLKLRTGPNDYGYTF
TGTGCCAGCAGATTAGACAGTCTAAAACTCAGGACAGGTCCTAACGACTATGGCTACACCTTC
>many|TRBJ2-3|TRBD1|TRBV24-1
CATSSVGQGTDTQYF
TGTGCCACCAGTTCGGTCGGACAGGGCACAGATACGCAGTATTTT
>many|TRBJ2-7|NA|TRBV18
CASSPGVLVTYEQYF
TGTGCCAGCTCACCCGGGGTCCTAGTCACCTACGAGCAGTACTTC
>many|TRBJ1-4|NA|TRBV7-2
CASSPGDRDEKLFF
TGTGCCAGCAGCCCTGGAGACCGGGATGAAAAACTGTTTTTT
>many|TRBJ1-5|NA|TRBV3-1
CASSHGGGGQPQHF
TGTGCCAGCAGCCACGGAGGCGGGGGCCAGCCCCAGCATTTT
>NA|TRBJ2-2|NA|TRBV5-1
CASSSATGELFF
TGCGCCAGCAGCTCCGCCACCGGGGAGCTGTTTTTT
>NA|TRBJ1-6|TRBD1|TRBV20-1
CSARDKDRGYYNSPLHF
TGCAGTGCTAGAGATAAGGACAGGGGATACTATAATTCACCCCTCCACTTT
>NA|TRBJ2-3|TRBD1|TRBV6-1
CASSIQGAGDTQYF
TGTGCCAGCAGTATTCAGGGGGCTGGAGATACGCAGTATTTT
>medium-sized|TRBJ2-1|NA|TRBV30
CAWSQRDIYNEQFF
TGTGCCTGGAGTCAAAGGGACATTTACAATGAGCAGTTCTTC
>many|TRBJ2-5|TRBD2|TRBV5-1
CASSFRLAGIGIGFETQYF
TGCGCCAGCAGCTTCCGACTAGCGGGAATAGGTATTGGGTTTGAGACCCAGTACTTC
>NA|TRBJ2-7|TRBD2|TRBV11-1
CASSGTRVDEQYF
TGTGCCAGCAGCGGGACTAGGGTAGACGAGCAGTACTTC
>once|TRBJ2-7|TRBD2|TRBV7-2
CASRLAGGPRSEQYF
TGTGCCAGCAGGCTAGCGGGAGGACCGAGGAGCGAGCAGTACTTC
>many|TRBJ1-5|NA|TRBV2
CASSGLGVNQPQHF
TGTGCCAGCAGTGGTCTTGGGGTAAATCAGCCCCAGCATTTT
>many|TRBJ2-4|NA|TRBV6-1
CASRSFDSSLAKNIQYF
TGTGCCAGCAGATCCTTCGACAGTTCACTAGCCAAAAACATTCAGTACTTC
>NA|TRBJ2-5|TRBD2|TRBV6-2/TRBV6-3
CASSYWGGGTQYF
TGTGCCAGCAGTTACTGGGGGGGGGGGACCCAGTACTTC
>NA|TRBJ2-5|NA|TRBV28
CASGTPVETQYF
TGTGCCAGCGGAACTCCTGTCGAGACCCAGTACTTC
>NA|TRBJ1-5|NA|TRBV5-5
CASSLDPGTKTQHF
TGTGCCAGCAGCTTGGATCCGGGGACGAAGACACAGCATTTT
>many|TRBJ1-3|NA|TRBV7-2
CASSLSGSGNTIYF
TGTGCCAGCAGCTTATCAGGGTCTGGAAACACCATATATTTT
>many|TRBJ2-3|NA|TRBV7-2
CASSSRQGGTDTQYF
TGTGCCAGCAGCTCTCGGCAAGGAGGCACAGATACGCAGTATTTT
>many|TRBJ2-2|TRBD1|TRBV5-5
CASSITGQGRRTGELFF
TGTGCCAGCAGCATTACCGGACAGGGTCGGCGCACCGGGGAGCTGTTTTTT